This T cell receptor (beta chain) was observed in a study of blood T cell repertoires in COVID-19. Study at large: Spain, Italy and the United States supplied samples that represented acute and convalescent COVID-19. Sample material is recorded as cDNA or gDNA derived from T cells, B-cell-depleted T cells, or PBMCs.

This CDR3 contains 14 residues. Trimming removed 4 bases from V and 0 bases from J, with 9 bases in between. Germline CDR1 reads SGHAT; CDR2 reads FQNNGV. TCRdb's table, derived via immunoSEQ multiplex PCR, lists solely in-frame clones and lacks some. This table holds roughly 400,000 clones, roughly 88% found once. The rearrangement joins TRBV11-2 to TRBJ1-1, with unresolved D. This TCR was recovered from a young man who had recovered from COVID-19. Sequenced: PBMCs or T cells enriched from blood (not recorded which). In DNA form, the CDR3 reads TGTGCCAGCAGCTCACCACAGATGAACACTGAAGCTTTCTTT. Its protein product is CASSSPQMNTEAFF.